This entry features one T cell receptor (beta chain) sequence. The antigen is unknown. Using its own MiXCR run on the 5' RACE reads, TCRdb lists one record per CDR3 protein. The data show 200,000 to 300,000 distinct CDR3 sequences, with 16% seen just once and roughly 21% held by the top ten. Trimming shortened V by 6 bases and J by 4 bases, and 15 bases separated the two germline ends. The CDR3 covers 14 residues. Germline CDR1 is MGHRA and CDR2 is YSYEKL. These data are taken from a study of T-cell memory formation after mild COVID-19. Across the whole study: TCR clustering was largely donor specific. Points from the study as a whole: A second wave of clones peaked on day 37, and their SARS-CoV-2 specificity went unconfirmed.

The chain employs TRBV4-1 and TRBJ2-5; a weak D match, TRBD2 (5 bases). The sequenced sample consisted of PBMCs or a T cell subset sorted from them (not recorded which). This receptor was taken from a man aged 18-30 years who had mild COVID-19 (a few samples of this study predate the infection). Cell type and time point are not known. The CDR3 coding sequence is TGCGCCAGCAGTCAGGACCCCGCGGGAGAGACCCAGTACTTC. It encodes CASSQDPAGETQYF.